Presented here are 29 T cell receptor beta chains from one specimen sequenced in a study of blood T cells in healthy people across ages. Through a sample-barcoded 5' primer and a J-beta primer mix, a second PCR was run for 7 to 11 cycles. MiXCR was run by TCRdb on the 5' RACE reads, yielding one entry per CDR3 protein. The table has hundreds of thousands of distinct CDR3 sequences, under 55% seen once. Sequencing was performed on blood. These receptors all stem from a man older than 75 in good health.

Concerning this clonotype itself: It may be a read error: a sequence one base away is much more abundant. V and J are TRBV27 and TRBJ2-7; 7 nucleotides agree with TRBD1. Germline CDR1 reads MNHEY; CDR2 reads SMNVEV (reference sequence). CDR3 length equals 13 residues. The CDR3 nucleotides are TGTGCCGGCAGTCGGGACAGCTTCTACGAGCAGTACTTC. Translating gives CAGSRDSFYEQYF.

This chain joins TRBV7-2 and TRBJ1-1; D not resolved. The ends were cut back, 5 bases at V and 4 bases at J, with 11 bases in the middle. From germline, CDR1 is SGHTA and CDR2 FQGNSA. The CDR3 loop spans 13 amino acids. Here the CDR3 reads CASSPARSTEAFF. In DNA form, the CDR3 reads TGTGCCAGCAGCCCAGCTAGGAGCACTGAAGCTTTCTTT.

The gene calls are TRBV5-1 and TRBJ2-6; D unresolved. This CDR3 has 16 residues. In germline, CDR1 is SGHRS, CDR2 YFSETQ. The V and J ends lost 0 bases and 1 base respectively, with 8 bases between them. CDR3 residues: CASSLEAGSGANVLTF. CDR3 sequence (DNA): TGCGCCAGCAGCTTGGAAGCTGGGTCTGGGGCCAACGTCCTGACTTTC.

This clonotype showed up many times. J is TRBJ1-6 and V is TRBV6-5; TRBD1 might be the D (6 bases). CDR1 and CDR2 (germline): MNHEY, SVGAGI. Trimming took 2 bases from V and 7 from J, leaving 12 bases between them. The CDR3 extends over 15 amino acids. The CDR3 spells CASSYAGRGNSPLHF. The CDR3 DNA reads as TGTGCCAGCAGTTACGCCGGCAGGGGAAATTCACCCCTCCACTTT.

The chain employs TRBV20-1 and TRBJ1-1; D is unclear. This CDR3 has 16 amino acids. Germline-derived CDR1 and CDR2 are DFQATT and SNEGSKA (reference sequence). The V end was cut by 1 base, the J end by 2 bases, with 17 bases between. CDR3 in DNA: TGCAGTGCTAGAGCTCACCTAGGACGGGGTAACACTGAAGCTTTCTTT. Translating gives CSARAHLGRGNTEAFF.

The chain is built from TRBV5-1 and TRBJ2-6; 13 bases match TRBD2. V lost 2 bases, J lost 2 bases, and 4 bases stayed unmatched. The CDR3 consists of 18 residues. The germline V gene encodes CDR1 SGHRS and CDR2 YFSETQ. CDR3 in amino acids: CASSLPGLAGPGANVLTF. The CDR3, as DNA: TGCGCCAGCAGCTTACCGGGACTAGCGGGACCTGGGGCCAACGTCCTGACTTTC.

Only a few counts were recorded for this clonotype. The DNA of the CDR3 is TGTGCCAGCAGCTTAGATGGTGGGGCCTACGAGCAGTACTTC. Translated: CASSLDGGAYEQYF. This chain links TRBV7-2 with TRBJ2-7; unclear D gene. In germline, CDR1 is SGHTA, CDR2 FQGNSA. This CDR3 has 14 residues. Trimming removed 1 base from V and 2 bases from J, with 9 bases in between.

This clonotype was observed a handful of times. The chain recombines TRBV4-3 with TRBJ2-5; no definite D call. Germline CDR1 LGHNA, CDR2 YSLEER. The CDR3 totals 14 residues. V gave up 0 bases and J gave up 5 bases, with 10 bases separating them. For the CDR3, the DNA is TGCGCCAGCAGCCAAGATCACCCCGGGGAGACCCAGTACTTC. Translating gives CASSQDHPGETQYF.

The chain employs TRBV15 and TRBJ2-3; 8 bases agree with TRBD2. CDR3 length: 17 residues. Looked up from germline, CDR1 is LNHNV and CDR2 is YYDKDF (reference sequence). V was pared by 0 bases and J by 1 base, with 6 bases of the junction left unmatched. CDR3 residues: CATSRDKGLGGTDTQYF. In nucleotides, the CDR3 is TGTGCCACCAGCAGAGATAAGGGACTAGGGGGCACAGATACGCAGTATTTT.

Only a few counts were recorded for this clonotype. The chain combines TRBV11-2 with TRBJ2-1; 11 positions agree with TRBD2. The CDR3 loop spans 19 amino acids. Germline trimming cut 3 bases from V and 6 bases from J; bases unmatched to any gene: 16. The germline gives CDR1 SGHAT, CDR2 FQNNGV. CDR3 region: CASSLKGETSGRRANEQFF. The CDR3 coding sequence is TGTGCCAGCAGCTTGAAGGGGGAAACTAGCGGGAGAAGGGCCAATGAGCAGTTCTTC.

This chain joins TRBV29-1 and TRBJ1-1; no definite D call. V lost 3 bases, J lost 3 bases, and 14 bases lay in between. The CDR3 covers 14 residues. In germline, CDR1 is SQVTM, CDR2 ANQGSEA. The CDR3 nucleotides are TGCAGCGTTGACATGCGGGGAACGCACACTGAAGCTTTCTTT. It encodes CSVDMRGTHTEAFF. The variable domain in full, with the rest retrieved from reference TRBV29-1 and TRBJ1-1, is SAVISQKPSRDICQRGTSLTIQCQVDSQVTMMFWYRQQPGQSLTLIATANQGSEATYESGFVIDKFPISRPNLTFSTLTVSNMSPEDSSIYLCSVDMRGTHTEAFFGQGTRLTVV.

The CDR3 region has the DNA TGTGCCAGCAGCTCGTCTAGCGGAGTCCCTTCTCGACGAGAGACCCAGTACTTC. Translating it yields CASSSSSGVPSRRETQYF. The V and J genes are TRBV7-2 and TRBJ2-7, with 7 bases that match TRBD2. The J call could be wrong; TRBJ2-5 is a better fit for the DNA end. The CDR3 sequence is 18 residues long. The germline CDR1 and CDR2 sequences are SGHTA and FQGNSA.

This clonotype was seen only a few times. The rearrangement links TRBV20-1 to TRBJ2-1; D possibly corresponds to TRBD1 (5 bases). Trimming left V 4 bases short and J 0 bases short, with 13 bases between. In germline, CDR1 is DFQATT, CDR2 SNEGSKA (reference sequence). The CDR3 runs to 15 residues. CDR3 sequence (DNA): TGCAGTGCTATAAGTTCAGGGAACTCCTACAATGAGCAGTTCTTC. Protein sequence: CSAISSGNSYNEQFF.

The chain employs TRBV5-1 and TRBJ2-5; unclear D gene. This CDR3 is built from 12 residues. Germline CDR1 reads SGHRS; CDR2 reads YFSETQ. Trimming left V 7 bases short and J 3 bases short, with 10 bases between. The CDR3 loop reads CASGIDKETQYF. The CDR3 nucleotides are TGCGCCAGCGGGATTGATAAAGAGACCCAGTACTTC. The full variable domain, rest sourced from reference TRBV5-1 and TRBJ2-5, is KAGVTQTPRYLIKTRGQQVTLSCSPISGHRSVSWYQQTPGQGLQFLFEYFSETQRNKGNFPGRFSGRQFSNSRSEMNVSTLELGDSALYLCASGIDKETQYFGPGTRLLVL.

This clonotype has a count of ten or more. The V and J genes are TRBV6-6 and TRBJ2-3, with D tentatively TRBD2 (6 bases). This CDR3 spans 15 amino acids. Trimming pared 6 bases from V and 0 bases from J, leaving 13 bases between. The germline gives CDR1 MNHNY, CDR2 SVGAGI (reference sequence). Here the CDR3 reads CASRGTGTSTDTQYF. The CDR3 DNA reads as TGTGCCAGCAGAGGGACCGGGACTAGCACAGATACGCAGTATTTT.

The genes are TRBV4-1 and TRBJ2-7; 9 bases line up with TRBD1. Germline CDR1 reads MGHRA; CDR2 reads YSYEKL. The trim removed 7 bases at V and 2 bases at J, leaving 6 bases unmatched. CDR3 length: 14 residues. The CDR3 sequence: CASIKRQGAYEQYF. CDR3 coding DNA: TGCGCCAGCATCAAGAGACAGGGGGCCTACGAGCAGTACTTC.

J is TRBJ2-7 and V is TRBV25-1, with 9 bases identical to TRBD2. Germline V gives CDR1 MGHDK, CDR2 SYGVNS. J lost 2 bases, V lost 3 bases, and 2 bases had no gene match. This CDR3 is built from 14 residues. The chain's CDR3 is CASSEGLAPYEQYF. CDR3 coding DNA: TGTGCCAGCAGTGAGGGACTAGCTCCCTACGAGCAGTACTTC.

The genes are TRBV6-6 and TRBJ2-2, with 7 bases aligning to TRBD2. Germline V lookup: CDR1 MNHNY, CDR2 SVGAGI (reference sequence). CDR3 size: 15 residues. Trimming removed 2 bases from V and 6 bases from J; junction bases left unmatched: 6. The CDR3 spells CASSYPGGGSGELFF. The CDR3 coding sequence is TGTGCCAGCAGTTACCCGGGAGGTGGATCCGGGGAGCTGTTTTTT.

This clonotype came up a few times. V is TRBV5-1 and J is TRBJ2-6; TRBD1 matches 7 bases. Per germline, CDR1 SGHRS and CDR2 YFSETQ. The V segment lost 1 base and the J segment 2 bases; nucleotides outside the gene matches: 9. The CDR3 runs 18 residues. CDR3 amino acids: CASSLNRDSYAGANVLTF. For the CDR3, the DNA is TGCGCCAGCAGCTTGAACCGGGACAGCTATGCTGGGGCCAACGTCCTGACTTTC.

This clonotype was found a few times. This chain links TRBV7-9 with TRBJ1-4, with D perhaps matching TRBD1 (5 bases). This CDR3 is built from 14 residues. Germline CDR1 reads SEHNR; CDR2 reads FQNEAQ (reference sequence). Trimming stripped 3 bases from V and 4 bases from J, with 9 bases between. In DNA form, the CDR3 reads TGTGCCAGCAGCTTCGGGGCGGGTAATGAAAAACTGTTTTTT. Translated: CASSFGAGNEKLFF.

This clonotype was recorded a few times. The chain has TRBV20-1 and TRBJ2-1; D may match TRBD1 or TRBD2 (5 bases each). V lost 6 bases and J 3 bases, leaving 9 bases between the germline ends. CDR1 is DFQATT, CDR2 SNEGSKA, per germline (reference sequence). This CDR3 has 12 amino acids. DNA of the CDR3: TGCAGTGCCGGGACCCACTACAATGAGCAGTTCTTC. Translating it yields CSAGTHYNEQFF.

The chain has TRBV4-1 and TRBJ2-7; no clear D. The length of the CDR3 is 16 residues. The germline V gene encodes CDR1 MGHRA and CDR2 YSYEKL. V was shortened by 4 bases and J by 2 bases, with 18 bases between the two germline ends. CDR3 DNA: TGCGCCAGCAGCCTTAACACGAATACAGCAACCTACGAGCAGTACTTC. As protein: CASSLNTNTATYEQYF.

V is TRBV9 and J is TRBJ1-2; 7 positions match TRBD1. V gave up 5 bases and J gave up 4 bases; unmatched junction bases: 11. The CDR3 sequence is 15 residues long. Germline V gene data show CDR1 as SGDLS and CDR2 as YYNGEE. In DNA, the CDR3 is TGTGCCAGCAGTGACCGGACAGGATCTCGCTATGGCTACACCTTC. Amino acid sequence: CASSDRTGSRYGYTF.

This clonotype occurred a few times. The CDR3 loop reads CASRPGTSGWLQETQYF. In nucleotides, the CDR3 is TGTGCCAGCAGGCCCGGGACTAGCGGGTGGCTGCAAGAGACCCAGTACTTC. This chain joins TRBV12-3 or TRBV12-4 and TRBJ2-5, with 12 bases fitting TRBD2. CDR3 length: 17 amino acids. V shed 6 bases, J shed 2 bases, and the junction held 10 bases outside the gene matches.

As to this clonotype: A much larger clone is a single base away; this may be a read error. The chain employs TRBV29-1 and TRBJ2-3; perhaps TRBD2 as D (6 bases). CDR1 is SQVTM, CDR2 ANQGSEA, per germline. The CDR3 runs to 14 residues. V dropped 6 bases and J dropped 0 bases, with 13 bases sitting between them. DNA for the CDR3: TGCAGCGTCTGGACGGGGGTTAGCACAGATACGCAGTATTTT. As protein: CSVWTGVSTDTQYF.

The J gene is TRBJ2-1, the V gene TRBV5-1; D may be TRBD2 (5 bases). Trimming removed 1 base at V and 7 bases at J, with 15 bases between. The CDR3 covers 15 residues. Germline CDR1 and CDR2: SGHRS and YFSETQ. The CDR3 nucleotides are TGCGCCAGCAGCTTGTCCGGTGGGAGCAGGAATGAGCAGTTCTTC. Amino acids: CASSLSGGSRNEQFF. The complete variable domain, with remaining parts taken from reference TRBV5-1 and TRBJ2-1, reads KAGVTQTPRYLIKTRGQQVTLSCSPISGHRSVSWYQQTPGQGLQFLFEYFSETQRNKGNFPGRFSGRQFSNSRSEMNVSTLELGDSALYLCASSLSGGSRNEQFFGPGTRLTVL.

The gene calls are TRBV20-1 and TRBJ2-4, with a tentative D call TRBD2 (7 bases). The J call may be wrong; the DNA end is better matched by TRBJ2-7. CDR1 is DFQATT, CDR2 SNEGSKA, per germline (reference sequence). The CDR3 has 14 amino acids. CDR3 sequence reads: CSARGAGANYEQYF. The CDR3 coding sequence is TGCAGTGCTAGAGGGGCGGGGGCGAACTACGAGCAGTACTTC.

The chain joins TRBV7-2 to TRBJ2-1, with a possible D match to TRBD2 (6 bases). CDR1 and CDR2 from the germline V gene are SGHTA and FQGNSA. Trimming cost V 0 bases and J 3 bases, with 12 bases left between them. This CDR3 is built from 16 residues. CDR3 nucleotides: TGTGCCAGCAGCTTAGCTGCGGGGACGAGCTACAATGAGCAGTTCTTC. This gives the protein CASSLAAGTSYNEQFF.

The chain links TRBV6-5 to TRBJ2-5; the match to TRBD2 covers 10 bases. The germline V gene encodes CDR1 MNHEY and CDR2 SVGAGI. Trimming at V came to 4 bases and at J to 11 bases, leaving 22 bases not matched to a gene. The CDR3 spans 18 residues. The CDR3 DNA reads TGTGCCAGCAGTTGCTCGGGCGTTAGTGGTAGCGGGAGGAGGGGGCAGTACTTC. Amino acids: CASSCSGVSGSGRRGQYF.